This T cell receptor (beta chain) was identified in a study of blood T cell repertoires in COVID-19. Turning to the study itself: COVID-19 samples, acute and convalescent, were from the United States, Italy and Spain.

Under the authors' procedure: Amplification of reference gene primers provided the estimated nucleated cell counts. Profiling relied on immunoSEQ multiplex PCR, and the TCRdb table lists in-frame clones only, not all of them. The DNA gave D and trimming, while V, J and clone size come from that table. The sample yields some 250,000 clones, roughly 79% seen once. Germline V gene lookup returns CDR1 KGHSH and CDR2 LQKENI. CDR3 length equals 11 residues. V gave up 8 bases and J gave up 6 bases, with 8 bases separating them. The sequence derives from a woman aged 55-75 years with active or convalescent COVID-19. The rearrangement joins TRBV18 to TRBJ2-1, with D maybe TRBD2 (6 bases). Sequencing was carried out using peripheral blood. CDR3: CASLLANEQFF. The CDR3 coding sequence is TGTGCCAGCCTACTAGCCAATGAGCAGTTCTTC.